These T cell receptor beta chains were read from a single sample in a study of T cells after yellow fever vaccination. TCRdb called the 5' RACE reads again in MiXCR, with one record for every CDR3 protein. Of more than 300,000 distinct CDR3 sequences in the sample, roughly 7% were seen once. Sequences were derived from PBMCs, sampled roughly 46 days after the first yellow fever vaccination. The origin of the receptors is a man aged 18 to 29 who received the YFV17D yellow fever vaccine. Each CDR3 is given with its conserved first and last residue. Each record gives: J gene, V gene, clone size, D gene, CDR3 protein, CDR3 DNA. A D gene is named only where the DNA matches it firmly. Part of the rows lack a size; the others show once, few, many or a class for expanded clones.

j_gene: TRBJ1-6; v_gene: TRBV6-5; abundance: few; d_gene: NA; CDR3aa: CASSYSRYDSPLHF; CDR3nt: TGTGCCAGCAGTTACTCCCGGTACGATTCACCCCTCCACTTT
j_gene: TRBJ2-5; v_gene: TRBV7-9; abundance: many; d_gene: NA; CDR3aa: CASSLVGQQETQYF; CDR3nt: TGTGCCAGCAGCTTAGTAGGGCAGCAAGAGACCCAGTACTTC
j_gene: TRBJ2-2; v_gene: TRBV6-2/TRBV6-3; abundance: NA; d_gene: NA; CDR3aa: CASLFRQTNTGELFF; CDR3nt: TGTGCCAGCTTATTCCGACAGACGAACACCGGGGAGCTGTTTTTT
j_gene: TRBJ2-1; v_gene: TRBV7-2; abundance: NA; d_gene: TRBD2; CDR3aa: CASSSRLLAGGYNEQFF; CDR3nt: TGTGCCAGCAGCAGTCGACTTCTAGCGGGGGGCTACAATGAGCAGTTCTTC
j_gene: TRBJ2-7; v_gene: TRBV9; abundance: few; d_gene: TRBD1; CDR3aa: CASSVTGENLREQYF; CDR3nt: TGTGCCAGCAGCGTCACAGGGGAGAACCTGAGGGAGCAGTACTTC
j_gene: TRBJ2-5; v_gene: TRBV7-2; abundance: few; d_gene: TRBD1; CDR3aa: CASSLALGTGETQYF; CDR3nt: TGTGCCAGCAGCTTAGCGCTGGGGACAGGGGAGACCCAGTACTTC
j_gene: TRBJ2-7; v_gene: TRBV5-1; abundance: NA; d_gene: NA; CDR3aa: CASSPKRGSTYEQYF; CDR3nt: TGCGCCAGCAGCCCCAAAAGGGGGTCTACTTACGAGCAGTACTTC
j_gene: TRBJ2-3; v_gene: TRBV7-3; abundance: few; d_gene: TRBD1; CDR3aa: CASSFDRGSDTQYF; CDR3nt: TGTGCCAGCAGCTTCGACAGGGGGTCGGATACGCAGTATTTT
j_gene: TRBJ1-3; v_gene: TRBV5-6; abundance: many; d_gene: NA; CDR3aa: CASSLLLGNTIYF; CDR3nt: TGTGCCAGCAGCTTGCTCCTTGGAAACACCATATATTTT
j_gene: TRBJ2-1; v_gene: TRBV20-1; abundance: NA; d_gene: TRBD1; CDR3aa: CSARKTGLEQFF; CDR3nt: TGCAGTGCTAGAAAGACAGGGCTTGAGCAGTTCTTC
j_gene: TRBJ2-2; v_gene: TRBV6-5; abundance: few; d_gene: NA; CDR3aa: CASSYFGELFF; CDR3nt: TGTGCCAGCAGTTACTTCGGGGAGCTGTTTTTT
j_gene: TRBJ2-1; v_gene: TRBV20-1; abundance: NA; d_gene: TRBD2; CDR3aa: CSASGFSGGAIVKFF; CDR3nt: TGCAGTGCTAGCGGATTTAGCGGGGGGGCAATTGTTAAGTTCTTC
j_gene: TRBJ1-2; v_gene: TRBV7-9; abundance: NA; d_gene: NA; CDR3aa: CASSLEQHGYTF; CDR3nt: TGTGCCAGCAGCTTAGAACAACATGGCTACACCTTC
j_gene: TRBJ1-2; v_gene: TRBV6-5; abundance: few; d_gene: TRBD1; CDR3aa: CASSYSRTGNGYTF; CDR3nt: TGTGCCAGCAGTTACTCTCGGACAGGGAATGGCTACACCTTC
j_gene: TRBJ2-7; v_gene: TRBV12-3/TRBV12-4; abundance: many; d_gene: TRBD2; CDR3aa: CASSATGTSREQYF; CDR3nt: TGTGCCAGCAGTGCGACCGGGACTAGCCGCGAGCAGTACTTC
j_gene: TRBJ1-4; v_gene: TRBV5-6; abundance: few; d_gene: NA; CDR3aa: CASSFGSNEKLFF; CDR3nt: TGTGCCAGCAGCTTTGGCAGCAATGAAAAACTGTTTTTT
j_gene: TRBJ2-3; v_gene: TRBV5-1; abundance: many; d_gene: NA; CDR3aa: CASSFSGATDTQYF; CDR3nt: TGCGCCAGCAGCTTTAGTGGCGCTACTGATACGCAGTATTTT
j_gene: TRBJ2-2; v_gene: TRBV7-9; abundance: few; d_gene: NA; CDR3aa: CASSLDGESGELFF; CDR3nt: TGTGCCAGCAGCTTAGACGGGGAGTCCGGGGAGCTGTTTTTT
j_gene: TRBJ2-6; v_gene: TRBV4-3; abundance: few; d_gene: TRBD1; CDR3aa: CASSRLRDRGVISGANVLTF; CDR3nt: TGCGCCAGCAGCCGCCTCCGGGACAGGGGTGTAATCTCTGGGGCCAACGTCCTGACTTTC
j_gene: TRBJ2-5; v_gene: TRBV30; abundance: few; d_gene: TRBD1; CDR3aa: CAWRSGTGGSETQYF; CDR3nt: TGTGCCTGGAGAAGCGGGACAGGGGGCTCGGAGACCCAGTACTTC